The T cell receptor (beta chain) under discussion was sequenced for a study of T cell responses to AZD1222 COVID-19 vaccine. Study details: Recipients boosted at about 4 weeks or about 12 weeks are pooled.

As concerns this clone: Its antigen is still unknown.

CDR1 and CDR2 (germline): SGDLS, YYNGEE. Trimming took 4 bases from V and 6 from J; bases not matched to a gene: 10. This CDR3 spans 15 amino acids. Clones were read by immunoSEQ multiplex PCR, and TCRdb kept only the in-frame ones, dropping some. In the table there are about 160,000 clones, roughly nine tenths of which are singletons. Broader study findings: Samples come after the peak T cell response, not at day 14.

The receptor's source is an adult in good health. The chain uses TRBV9 and TRBJ1-1; 9 bases line up with TRBD1. Source: peripheral blood, taken on day 0 of AZD1222 vaccination. The CDR3 here is CASSPGQGLLAEAFF. CDR3 bases: TGTGCCAGCAGCCCGGGACAGGGTTTGTTAGCTGAAGCTTTCTTT.